These 13 T cell receptor beta chains came from one sample sequenced in a study of siplizumab effects on memory and regulatory T cells (dated 2019 in TCRdb). What these receptors recognize is not known. Preparation of the library involved the immunoSEQ multiplex PCR assay. TCRdb stores this immuneACCESS table with in-frame sequences only. Part of the clones is absent; in the studies checked, under half of the shortfall reflects unresolved V genes, and no reason is known for the rest. This sample is represented by about 14,000 clones; 49% of them were singletons. The top ten constitute 7% to 9% of the sample. Cells in the mixed lymphocyte reaction were cultured together at 37 degrees C for five to seven days. Source material: CFSE-low (dividing) CD4+ T cells sorted from an allogeneic mixed lymphocyte reaction. The origin of the receptors is a human donor in good health; the cells came from an allogeneic mixed lymphocyte reaction.

The chain uses TRBV6-1 and TRBJ2-3; the D gene is possibly TRBD1 (5 bases). CDR3 length: 15 residues. V shed 2 bases and J shed 4 bases, with 13 bases lying between them. Germline assignment: CDR1 MNHNS and CDR2 SASEGT. CDR3 DNA sequence: TGTGCCAGCAGTGAATACAGGCCGGGCGCAGATACGCAGTATTTT. Its protein is CASSEYRPGADTQYF.

V and J are TRBV9 and TRBJ2-5; no firm D call. V was trimmed by 0 bases and J by 1 base, leaving 13 bases between them. CDR1 is SGDLS, CDR2 YYNGEE, per germline. The CDR3 contains 16 residues. The CDR3 reads CASSVGPGRSQETQYF. The CDR3 region has the DNA TGTGCCAGCAGCGTAGGCCCCGGACGCAGCCAAGAGACCCAGTACTTC.

Only one count was recorded for this clone. The V gene is TRBV19, the J gene TRBJ2-3; D not resolved. Between the trimmed V and J ends, which lost 6 bases and 5 bases, there was a span of 15 bases. The CDR3 spans 14 residues. From germline, CDR1 is LNHDA and CDR2 SQIVND (reference sequence). The CDR3 region has the DNA TGTGCCAGTAGGCGAACGGACCTCCAAGATACGCAGTATTTT. Its protein is CASRRTDLQDTQYF.

V usage is TRBV7-8 and J usage is TRBJ1-5; 8 bases agree with TRBD1. CDR1 and CDR2 (germline): SGHVS, FQNEAQ. V shed 5 bases, J shed 5 bases, and the junction held 14 bases outside the gene matches. The CDR3 has 17 residues. CDR3 protein: CASSPRGGNRGYQPQHF. Written as DNA, the CDR3 is TGTGCCAGCAGCCCCCGGGGGGGGAACAGGGGGTATCAGCCCCAGCATTTT.

The chain combines TRBV5-4 with TRBJ2-2, with 13 nucleotides matching TRBD2. V trimming: 0 bases; J trimming: 4 bases; junction bases outside the gene matches: 3. Germline V gene lookup returns CDR1 SGHNT and CDR2 YYREEE (reference sequence). The CDR3 covers 17 residues. The CDR3 protein is CASSLVLAGGITGELFF. For the CDR3, the DNA is TGTGCCAGCAGCTTGGTACTAGCGGGAGGGATCACCGGGGAGCTGTTTTTT.

The gene calls are TRBV18 and TRBJ2-6, with D perhaps TRBD2 (6 bases). Looked up from germline, CDR1 is KGHSH and CDR2 is LQKENI. This CDR3 is 20 amino acids long. Trimming shortened V by 1 base and J by 3 bases, and 22 bases separated the two germline ends. DNA for the CDR3: TGTGCCAGCTCACCACTATCGCCGGGAGACGCTAGAAGTGGGGCCAACGTCCTGACTTTC. This translates into CASSPLSPGDARSGANVLTF.

CDR3 residues: CASSSGPGDQPQHF. DNA for the CDR3: TGCGCCAGCAGCTCCGGACCCGGGGATCAGCCCCAGCATTTT. The rearrangement links TRBV5-1 to TRBJ1-5; D unresolved. V gave up 3 bases and J gave up 5 bases, with 12 bases separating them. Germline CDR1 is SGHRS and CDR2 is YFSETQ. The CDR3 sequence is 14 residues long.

The rearrangement links TRBV2 to TRBJ2-1; 10 positions match TRBD2. The germline gives CDR1 SNHLY, CDR2 FYNNEI. V lost 5 bases and J lost 7; bases outside the gene matches: 11. The CDR3 contains 16 residues. The CDR3 spells CASSYPSGGARNEQFF. The CDR3 DNA reads TGTGCCAGCAGTTACCCAAGCGGGGGGGCCCGAAATGAGCAGTTCTTC.

The genes are TRBV18 and TRBJ2-1; D is ambiguous. Germline CDR1 reads KGHSH; CDR2 reads LQKENI. This CDR3 is 13 amino acids long. Trimming removed 6 bases at V and 2 bases at J, with 8 bases between. The CDR3 loop is CASSLGAYNEQFF. In nucleotides, the CDR3 is TGTGCCAGCTCCCTAGGAGCCTACAATGAGCAGTTCTTC.

Sample share makes this clone medium-sized. The chain carries TRBV29-1 and TRBJ2-2; unclear D gene. V was trimmed by 0 bases and J by 6 bases, leaving 11 bases between them. CDR1 and CDR2 from the germline V gene are SQVTM and ANQGSEA. CDR3 length equals 14 residues. CDR3 protein: CSVEDLTGPGELFF. DNA for the CDR3: TGCAGCGTTGAAGATCTTACTGGCCCCGGGGAGCTGTTTTTT.

The rearrangement links TRBV30 to TRBJ2-7; 7 bases fit TRBD1. CDR1 GTSNPN and CDR2 SVGIG come from the germline V gene (reference sequence). The ends lost 0 bases at V and 2 bases at J; junction bases unmatched: 7. The CDR3 spans 15 residues. The CDR3 protein is CAWSVLGTEAYEQYF. CDR3 nucleotide sequence: TGTGCCTGGAGTGTACTGGGGACAGAAGCCTACGAGCAGTACTTC.

This clone was seen once. The junction and the germline gene differ at one end; a read error may be behind it. This sequence joins TRBV7-7 and TRBJ2-3, with D perhaps matching TRBD1 (6 bases). The CDR3 sequence is 13 residues long. CDR1 and CDR2 from the germline V gene are SSHAT and FNYEAQ (reference sequence). CDR3 DNA sequence: TGTGCTAGCAGCCCAGGGGGCACAGATACGCAGTATTTT. Translating it yields CASSPGGTDTQYF.

The rearrangement links TRBV4-1 to TRBJ1-2; 9 nucleotides line up with TRBD1. The CDR3 is made up of 16 amino acids. From germline, CDR1 is MGHRA and CDR2 YSYEKL. V shed 1 base, J shed 4 bases, and the junction held 7 bases outside the gene matches. In DNA, the CDR3 is TGCGCCAGCAGCCAAGGGGGGACAGGGACATTCTATGGCTACACCTTC. Translation: CASSQGGTGTFYGYTF.